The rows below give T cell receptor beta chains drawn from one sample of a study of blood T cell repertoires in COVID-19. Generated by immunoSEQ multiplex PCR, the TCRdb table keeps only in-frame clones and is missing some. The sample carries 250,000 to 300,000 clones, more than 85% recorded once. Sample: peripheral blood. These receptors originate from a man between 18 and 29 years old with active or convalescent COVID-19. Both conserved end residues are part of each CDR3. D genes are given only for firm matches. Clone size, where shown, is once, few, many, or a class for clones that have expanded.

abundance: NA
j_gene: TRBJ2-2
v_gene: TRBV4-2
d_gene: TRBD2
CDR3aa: CASSQGAGVGYGGELFF
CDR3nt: TGTGCCAGCAGCCAAGGGGCGGGAGTGGGTTATGGCGGGGAGCTGTTTTTT

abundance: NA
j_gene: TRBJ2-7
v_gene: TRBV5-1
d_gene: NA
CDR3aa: CASSLTQGRYEQYF
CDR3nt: TGCGCCAGCAGCTTGACGCAGGGCAGATACGAGCAGTACTTC

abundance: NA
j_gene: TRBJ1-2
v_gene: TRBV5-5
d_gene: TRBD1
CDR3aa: CASSSAPTGVSYGYTF
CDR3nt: TGTGCCAGCAGCTCAGCGCCGACAGGGGTGAGCTATGGCTACACCTTC

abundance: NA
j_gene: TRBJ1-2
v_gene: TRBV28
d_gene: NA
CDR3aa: CASRPTGFYGYTF
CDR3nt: TGTGCCAGCAGGCCTACAGGGTTCTATGGCTACACCTTC

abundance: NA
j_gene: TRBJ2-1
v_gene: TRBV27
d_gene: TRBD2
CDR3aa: CASRAPGAGVRNEQFF
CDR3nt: TGTGCCAGCAGGGCCCCGGGTGCGGGAGTACGGAATGAGCAGTTCTTC

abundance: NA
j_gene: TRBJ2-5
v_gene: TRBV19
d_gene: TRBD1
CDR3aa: CASAPGQGIETQYF
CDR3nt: TGTGCCAGTGCACCGGGACAGGGAATCGAGACCCAGTACTTC

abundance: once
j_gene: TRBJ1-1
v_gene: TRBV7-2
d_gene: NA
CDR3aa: CASVVWQGGGTEAFF
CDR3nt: TGTGCCAGCGTCGTATGGCAGGGTGGTGGGACTGAAGCTTTCTTT

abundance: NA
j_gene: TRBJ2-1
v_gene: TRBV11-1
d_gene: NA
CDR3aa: CASSDRGWDEQFF
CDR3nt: TGTGCCAGCTCCGATAGAGGGTGGGATGAGCAGTTCTTC

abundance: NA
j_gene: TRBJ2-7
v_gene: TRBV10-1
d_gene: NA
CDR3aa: CASSVGGGPDEQYF
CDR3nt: TGCGCCAGCAGTGTAGGAGGAGGACCGGACGAGCAGTACTTC

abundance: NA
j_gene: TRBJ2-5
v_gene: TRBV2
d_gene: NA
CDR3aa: CASSEGSVQETQYF
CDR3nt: TGTGCCAGCAGTGAAGGATCAGTCCAAGAGACCCAGTACTTC